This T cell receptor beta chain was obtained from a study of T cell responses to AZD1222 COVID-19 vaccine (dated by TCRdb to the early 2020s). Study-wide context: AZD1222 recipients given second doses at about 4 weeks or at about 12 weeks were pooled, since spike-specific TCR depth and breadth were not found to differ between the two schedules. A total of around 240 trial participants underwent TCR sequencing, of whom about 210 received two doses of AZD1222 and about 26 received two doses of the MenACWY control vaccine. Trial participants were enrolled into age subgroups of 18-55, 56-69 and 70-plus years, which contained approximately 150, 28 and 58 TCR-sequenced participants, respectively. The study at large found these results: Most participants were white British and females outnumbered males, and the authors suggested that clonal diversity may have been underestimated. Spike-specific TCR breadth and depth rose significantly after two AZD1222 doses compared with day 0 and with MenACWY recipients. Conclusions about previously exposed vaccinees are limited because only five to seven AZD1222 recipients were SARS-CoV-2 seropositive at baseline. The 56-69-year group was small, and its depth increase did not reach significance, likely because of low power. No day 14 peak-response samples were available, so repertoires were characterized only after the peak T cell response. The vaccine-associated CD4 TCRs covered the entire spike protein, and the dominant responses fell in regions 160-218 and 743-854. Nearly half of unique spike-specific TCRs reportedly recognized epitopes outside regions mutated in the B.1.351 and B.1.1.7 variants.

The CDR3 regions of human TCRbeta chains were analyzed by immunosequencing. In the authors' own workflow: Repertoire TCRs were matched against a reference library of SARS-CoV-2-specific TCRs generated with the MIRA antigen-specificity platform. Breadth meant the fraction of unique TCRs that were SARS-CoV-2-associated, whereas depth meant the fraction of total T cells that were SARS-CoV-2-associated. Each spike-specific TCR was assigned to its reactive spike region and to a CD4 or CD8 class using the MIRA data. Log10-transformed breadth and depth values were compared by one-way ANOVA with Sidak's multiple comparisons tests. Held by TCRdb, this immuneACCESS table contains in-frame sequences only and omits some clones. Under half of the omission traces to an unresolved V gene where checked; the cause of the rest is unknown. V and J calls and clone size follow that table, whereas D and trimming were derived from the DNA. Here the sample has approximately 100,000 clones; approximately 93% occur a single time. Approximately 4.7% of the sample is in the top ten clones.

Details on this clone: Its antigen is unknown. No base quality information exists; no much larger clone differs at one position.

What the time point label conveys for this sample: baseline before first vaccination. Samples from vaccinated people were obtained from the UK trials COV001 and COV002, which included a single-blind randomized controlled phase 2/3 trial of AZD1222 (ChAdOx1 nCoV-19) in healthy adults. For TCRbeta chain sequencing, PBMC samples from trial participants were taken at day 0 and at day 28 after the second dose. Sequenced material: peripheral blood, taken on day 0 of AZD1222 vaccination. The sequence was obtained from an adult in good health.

The DNA sequence is TGTGCCAGCTCCCCTCTAAGGAGCGGAGGGAAGTCCTACGAGCAGTACTTC. It translates to CASSPLRSGGKSYEQYF. The receptor chain draws on TRBV27 and TRBJ2-7; possibly the D gene is TRBD2, per 6 matching bases. The CDR3, cysteine through phenylalanine, is 17 amino acids long. The kept DNA is CDR3 alone, 51 bases in frame from the first base. In the germline V gene (reference sequence), CDR1 corresponds to MNHEY and CDR2 to SMNVEV. V is pared back by 8 bases and J by 1 base, with 24 bases lying between the germline termini.